The entry below describes one T cell receptor (beta chain). The sample is drawn from a study of blood T cell repertoires in COVID-19. Overall study context: Sites in the United States, Italy and Spain provided acute and convalescent COVID-19 samples. The analysed material was cDNA or gDNA that came from T cells, B-cell-depleted T cells, or PBMCs.

Germline values: CDR1 MNHEY, CDR2 SVGEGT. With 4 bases removed from V and 9 bases from J, the gap between germline ends came to 7 bases. The CDR3 runs to 11 residues. Source study methods: The assay estimated nucleated cells by amplifying reference gene primers. Here immunoSEQ multiplex PCR was the method, and the copy in TCRdb shows in-frame clones only, minus some. That table gives V, J and clone size, and the DNA gave D and trimming. The profile shows fewer than 300,000 clones, 88% of them singletons. The receptor was derived from a middle-aged woman who had recovered from COVID-19. Sequencing was carried out using peripheral blood. The chain recombines TRBV6-2 or TRBV6-3 with TRBJ1-5; D is ambiguous. CDR3 in DNA: TGTGCCAGCAGTTGGGCGGGGCCCCAGCATTTT. It specifies CASSWAGPQHF.